This T cell receptor beta chain was observed in a study of blood T cells in healthy people across ages. The CDR3 contains 15 residues. V was shortened by 6 bases and J by 3 bases, with 16 bases between the two germline ends. With a J-beta primer mix and a sample-barcoded 5' primer, a second PCR ran about 7 to 11 cycles. TCRdb re-derived calls from the 5' RACE reads in MiXCR, one entry per CDR3 protein. The table lists approximately 1,100,000 distinct CDR3 sequences, less than 50% of them singletons. A minimum of 5.5 micrograms of total RNA was extracted per sample. The origin of this receptor is a woman aged 60-75 years in good health. The chain employs TRBV12-3 or TRBV12-4 and TRBJ2-3; the D gene is possibly TRBD2 (6 bases). Sequencing input: blood. As DNA, the CDR3 is TGTGCCAGCAGCCTTGGACTACCGAAGACAGATACGCAGTATTTT. This codes for CASSLGLPKTDTQYF.